The clone carrying this TCR beta chain was seen a single time. Antigen unknown. This sample was included in a study of shared clonotypes between healthy human individuals. About the study: Aged between 18 and 49, the donors were two women and three men. For every donor, three CD4 naive, three CD4 memory, two CD8 naive and one CD8 memory plates were used. The study, taken as a whole, reports: All-four-donor shared clonotypes had higher generation probabilities than non-shared clonotypes did.

Germline V gene data show CDR1 as MNHEY and CDR2 as SMNVEV (reference sequence). Trimming pared 2 bases from V and 2 bases from J, leaving 19 bases between. The CDR3 length is 18 residues. Generated by immunoSEQ multiplex PCR, the TCRdb table keeps only in-frame clones and is missing some. The sample has a few hundred thousand clones; 95% to 96% are singletons. CD45RO-negative, CCR7-selected cells formed the naive CD8 fraction, which excluded terminally differentiated effector memory CD45RA+ cells. The receptor's source is a woman younger than 45 in good health. The specimen was naive CD8+ T cells sorted from blood. This rearrangement joins TRBV27 to TRBJ2-1; the D gene could be TRBD1 or TRBD2 (5 bases each). The CDR3 protein is CASSLGFAWDGTYNEQFF. CDR3 nucleotides: TGTGCCAGCAGTTTAGGGTTCGCTTGGGACGGAACCTACAATGAGCAGTTCTTC.